The T cell receptor beta chain described here comes from a study of T cell responses to AZD1222 COVID-19 vaccine. Whole-study findings and limits: The span of vaccine-associated CD4 TCRs extended across spike, with dominance at 160-218 and 743-854. There were mostly white British donors and more females than males, and clonal diversity was possibly underestimated.

Using immunoSEQ multiplex PCR, the repertoire was profiled, and TCRdb retains in-frame clones only, with some absent. The table includes over 100,000 clones, under 95% detected once. The germline gives CDR1 SGDLS, CDR2 YYNGEE. Trimming pared 2 bases from V and 1 base from J, leaving 12 bases between. The length of the CDR3 is 15 residues. This clone has a single count. Its specificity is not known. The starting material was peripheral blood, obtained 28 days after the second AZD1222 dose. The sequence was collected from an adult who received the AZD1222 COVID-19 vaccine. The chain joins TRBV9 to TRBJ1-1, with D unclear. CDR3 bases: TGTGCCAGCAGCGTGCTCGGAAGTTGGAACACTGAAGCTTTCTTT. This codes for CASSVLGSWNTEAFF. The whole variable domain, filled in from reference TRBV9 and TRBJ1-1, reads DSGVTQTPKHLITATGQRVTLRCSPRSGDLSVYWYQQSLDQGLQFLIQYYNGEERAKGNILERFSAQQFPDLHSELNLSSLELGDSALYFCASSVLGSWNTEAFFGQGTRLTVV.